A selection of T cell receptor beta chains follows, all from one sample in a study of T cell repertoires in cytomegalovirus infection. Their specific antigens are unknown. TCRdb re-called the reads with MiXCR, one entry per CDR3 protein. The data hold approximately 270,000 distinct CDR3 sequences, with 20% to 25% observed a single time. This material consisted of cultured PBMCs, taken from culture after CMV antigen stimulation. The source is a human donor in good health (CMV status not recorded). Some clones in this sample may be carry-over from other donors' samples. Both conserved end residues are part of each CDR3. A D gene is named only where the DNA matches it firmly. A clone size is listed for some rows: how often the clone was seen (once, few, many), or a class if it is expanded.

d_gene	len	v_gene	j_gene	abundance	CDR3nt	CDR3aa
TRBD2	15	TRBV7-6	TRBJ2-7	many	TGTGCCAGCAGCTTAGGCAGCGGGACCCCCTACGAGCAGTACTTC	CASSLGSGTPYEQYF
TRBD2	16	TRBV9	TRBJ2-3	many	TGTGCCAGCAGCGTGGGACTAGCGGGAATGGGGGATACGCAGTATTTT	CASSVGLAGMGDTQYF
NA	14	TRBV7-9	TRBJ1-1	many	TGTGCCAGCAGCGGGTTTCCTAGGAACACTGAAGCTTTCTTT	CASSGFPRNTEAFF
NA	16	TRBV4-2	TRBJ2-1	few	TGTGCCAGCAGCCAAGAGGGTAGCAACCCCTACAATGAGCAGTTCTTC	CASSQEGSNPYNEQFF
TRBD1	14	TRBV6-1	TRBJ2-3	NA	TGTGCCAGCAGGAGGACAGGATTCACAGATACGCAGTATTTT	CASRRTGFTDTQYF
TRBD2	16	TRBV20-1	TRBJ2-3	many	TGCAGTGCTAGAGATTCCCTAGCGGGAGAGTCAGATACGCAGTATTTT	CSARDSLAGESDTQYF
NA	15	TRBV6-1	TRBJ1-6	few	TGTGCCAGCAGTCCGGGGGGCAGAAGAAATTCACCCCTCCACTTT	CASSPGGRRNSPLHF
TRBD1	14	TRBV5-1	TRBJ1-1	NA	TGCGCCAGCAGCTTGGATCCAGGGGGCACTGAAGCTTTCTTT	CASSLDPGGTEAFF
TRBD2	16	TRBV7-9	TRBJ2-3	many	TGTGCCAGCAGCTCCACTAGCGGGAGGGCTTTAGATACGCAGTATTTT	CASSSTSGRALDTQYF
NA	13	TRBV12-3/TRBV12-4	TRBJ2-1	NA	TGTGCCAGCTCTGGACTTGGTAGTAATGAGCAGTTCTTC	CASSGLGSNEQFF
TRBD1	14	TRBV7-2	TRBJ1-3	many	TGTGCCAGCAGCAACACAGGGGTCGGAAACACCATATATTTT	CASSNTGVGNTIYF
TRBD2	18	TRBV7-8	TRBJ2-1	NA	TGTGCCAGCAGCTTAGCTGGCTCGGCGGGAGGGCCAGCCAATGAGCAGTTCTTC	CASSLAGSAGGPANEQFF
TRBD2	13	TRBV12-3/TRBV12-4	TRBJ2-5	many	TGTGCCAGCAGCCTCAGCGGGATCGAGACCCAGTACTTC	CASSLSGIETQYF
TRBD2	16	TRBV19	TRBJ2-3	NA	TGTGCCAGTAGTATAGCCCCGGGAGGACACAGGGATACGCAGTATTTT	CASSIAPGGHRDTQYF
NA	16	TRBV6-6	TRBJ2-1	NA	TGTGCCAGCAGTGAGTCGGAGGGCCGGCCCTACAATGAGCAGTTCTTC	CASSESEGRPYNEQFF
NA	11	TRBV12-3/TRBV12-4	TRBJ1-2	many	TGTGCCAGCAGTCGTAATCTTGGCTACACCTTC	CASSRNLGYTF
NA	14	TRBV12-3/TRBV12-4	TRBJ1-1	NA	TGTGCCAGCAGTTTTTTTGGGGAGTGGACTGAAGCTTTCTTT	CASSFFGEWTEAFF
TRBD1	18	TRBV7-8	TRBJ2-3	few	TGTGCCAGCAGCTTAACGTTTAGGGACAGGGGGGTATCAGATACGCAGTATTTT	CASSLTFRDRGVSDTQYF
NA	14	TRBV13	TRBJ2-3	NA	TGTGCCAGCAGCTCTTTGGGTCGCACAGATACGCAGTATTTT	CASSSLGRTDTQYF
NA	15	TRBV7-2	TRBJ2-3	many	TGTGCCAGCAGCTTAGCGAGGGGAAACACAGATACGCAGTATTTT	CASSLARGNTDTQYF
TRBD1	16	TRBV6-2/TRBV6-3	TRBJ2-7	NA	TGTGCCAGCAGCCCCCACGACAGGGTTCGAGTTGACGAGCAGTACTTC	CASSPHDRVRVDEQYF
TRBD1	14	TRBV7-6	TRBJ1-6	many	TGTGCCAGCAGCTCAATCAGGGGGCGTGAGACCCTCCACTTT	CASSSIRGRETLHF
NA	17	TRBV27	TRBJ2-2	many	TGTGCCAGCATGTTCGGGGAGTCCAATCCGAACACCGGGGAGCTGTTTTTT	CASMFGESNPNTGELFF
TRBD1	15	TRBV3-1	TRBJ1-2	NA	TGTGCCAGCAGCCAAGACACGGGACAGCTTTATGGCTACACCTTC	CASSQDTGQLYGYTF
NA	15	TRBV7-9	TRBJ1-4	many	TGTGCCAGCAGCCCCCGACAGGCAACTAATGAAAAACTGTTTTTT	CASSPRQATNEKLFF
TRBD1	15	TRBV6-1	TRBJ1-2	few	TGTGCCAGCAGAGGAAGGGACAGGGGTTCGTATGGCTACACCTTC	CASRGRDRGSYGYTF
NA	13	TRBV7-2	TRBJ1-1	many	TGTGCCAGCAGCCCTCATGGGAACACTGAAGCTTTCTTT	CASSPHGNTEAFF
TRBD1	16	TRBV6-1	TRBJ1-2	few	TGTGCCAGCAGTGATTGGACAGGGGAGAGGGTCTATGGCTACACCTTC	CASSDWTGERVYGYTF
NA	14	TRBV6-5	TRBJ2-2	few	TGTGCCAGCAGTTACCAGGTCGAAGGGAAGGAGCTGTTTTTT	CASSYQVEGKELFF
TRBD2	17	TRBV18	TRBJ2-3	few	TGTGCCAGCTCACCCCTCGGATTAGCGGGCCACACAGATACGCAGTATTTT	CASSPLGLAGHTDTQYF
TRBD1	14	TRBV12-3/TRBV12-4	TRBJ1-5	few	TGTGCCACCAGGGACAGACAACCCAATCAGCCCCAGCATTTT	CATRDRQPNQPQHF
TRBD2	16	TRBV6-5	TRBJ2-7	few	TGTGCCAGCAGCCCGGGGGGGGCCGGAGCGCGCTACGAGCAGTACTTC	CASSPGGAGARYEQYF
NA	17	TRBV4-2	TRBJ2-2	NA	TGTGCCAGCAGCCAAGAACCGGGAACCTCTAACACCGGGGAGCTGTTTTTT	CASSQEPGTSNTGELFF
NA	17	TRBV5-6	TRBJ2-5	few	TGTGCCAGCAGCTTGGAGGGGTCGGGAACTGAGAGAGAGACCCAGTACTTC	CASSLEGSGTERETQYF
TRBD2	16	TRBV7-9	TRBJ2-3	NA	TGTGCCAGCAGTGACGGCAGGACTAGCGGGAGAGATACGCAGTATTTT	CASSDGRTSGRDTQYF
NA	16	TRBV6-2/TRBV6-3	TRBJ2-6	few	TGTGCCAGCAGTTACCCCACACTGAGTGGGGCCAACGTCCTGACTTTC	CASSYPTLSGANVLTF
NA	13	TRBV6-2/TRBV6-3	TRBJ2-5	NA	TGTGCCAGCAGTGTGGTAGTCCAAGAGACCCAGTACTTC	CASSVVVQETQYF
NA	13	TRBV11-2	TRBJ1-2	few	TGTGCCAGCAGCTTATCTTCGGGAGTCGGCTACACCTTC	CASSLSSGVGYTF
NA	14	TRBV19	TRBJ1-1	few	TGTGCCAGTAGTGAAGTGGGGGGCAGAACTGAAGCTTTCTTT	CASSEVGGRTEAFF
NA	15	TRBV27	TRBJ1-5	NA	TGTGCCAGCAGACGAGGGCAGGGGAATAATCAGCCCCAGCATTTT	CASRRGQGNNQPQHF
NA	14	TRBV6-1	TRBJ1-2	few	TGTGCCAGCAGGCCGGGGGCAGCTAACTATGGCTACACCTTC	CASRPGAANYGYTF
NA	16	TRBV6-2/TRBV6-3	TRBJ2-3	NA	TGTGCCAGCACCGACCGAGGAGGGGGCGGCACAGATACGCAGTATTTT	CASTDRGGGGTDTQYF
NA	15	TRBV19	TRBJ1-2	NA	TGTGCCAGTGTAGACACAACACTCGCCAGCTATGGCTACACCTTC	CASVDTTLASYGYTF
NA	14	TRBV7-9	TRBJ1-3	few	TGTGCCACGATCCGACAGCGTTCTGGAAACACCATATATTTT	CATIRQRSGNTIYF
TRBD2	13	TRBV6-2/TRBV6-3	TRBJ2-1	many	TGTGCCAGCAGTTCCGCTAGTAGCGGGAGGCAGTTCTTC	CASSSASSGRQFF
NA	16	TRBV4-2	TRBJ2-7	few	TGTGCCAGCAGCCAAGAAGCGAGACAGAGCTCCTACGAGCAGTACTTC	CASSQEARQSSYEQYF
NA	14	TRBV11-2	TRBJ2-4	NA	TGTGCCAGCAGTCCCGTGGGGATGGGTGTTATTCAGTACTTC	CASSPVGMGVIQYF
NA	14	TRBV19	TRBJ2-1	few	TGTGCCAGTAGTGGGGGAGATACTCCGAATGAGCAGTTCTTC	CASSGGDTPNEQFF
NA	14	TRBV12-3/TRBV12-4	TRBJ2-5	NA	TGTGCCAGCAGTGCAGGGGCAGGGGAAGAGACCCAGTACTTC	CASSAGAGEETQYF
TRBD1	14	TRBV29-1	TRBJ1-6	few	TGCAGCGCCGGCCAGGGGGGGGCGAATTCACCCCTCCACTTT	CSAGQGGANSPLHF
NA	14	TRBV9	TRBJ2-1	NA	TGTGCCAGCAGCTTCACCGGGACAACCCCTGAGCAGTTCTTC	CASSFTGTTPEQFF
NA	15	TRBV19	TRBJ1-1	few	TGTGCCAGTAGTATAGATCAACCGAGGGACACTGAAGCTTTCTTT	CASSIDQPRDTEAFF
TRBD2	15	TRBV11-2	TRBJ2-1	many	TGTGCCAGCAGGCTGACTAGCGGGAGCTACAATGAGCAGTTCTTC	CASRLTSGSYNEQFF
NA	13	TRBV7-4	TRBJ2-3	NA	TGTGCCAGCAGCCCCTCCTATGTGGATACGCAGTATTTT	CASSPSYVDTQYF
NA	16	TRBV30	TRBJ2-1	few	TGTGCCTGGAGTGTAAGCAGCAGGCGGTCCCTCAATGAGCAGTTCTTC	CAWSVSSRRSLNEQFF
NA	15	TRBV10-3	TRBJ2-1	many	TGTGCCATCAGTGACGGAGAGGGGGACTACAATGAGCAGTTCTTC	CAISDGEGDYNEQFF
TRBD1	16	TRBV7-9	TRBJ1-1	few	TGTGCCAGCAGCCAGGTGGGGACAGGAACGAACACTGAAGCTTTCTTT	CASSQVGTGTNTEAFF
NA	15	TRBV19	TRBJ2-4	few	TGTGCCAGTAGTCGGTTAGACAGGGCCAAAAACATTCAGTACTTC	CASSRLDRAKNIQYF
NA	15	TRBV19	TRBJ2-2	many	TGTGCCAGTAGTATTACCGGGTTTAGGGCCGGGGAGCTGTTTTTT	CASSITGFRAGELFF
TRBD2	19	TRBV9	TRBJ2-5	NA	TGTGCCAGCAGCGTAATAGAATGGGGTAGCGGGGGCTCGAGGGAGACCCAGTACTTC	CASSVIEWGSGGSRETQYF